The next 7 T cell receptor beta chains were all read from a single sample in a study of blood T cell repertoires in COVID-19. Some clones are missing from TCRdb's copy, which holds only in-frame ones; the method was immunoSEQ multiplex PCR. Of around 180,000 clones detected, roughly nine tenths appear once; the ten largest clones hold less than 25%. Sequencing input: peripheral blood. The receptors were gathered from a man in his 70s with active or convalescent COVID-19.

The V and J genes are TRBV9 and TRBJ2-2; D unclear. CDR3 length: 16 residues. The germline gives CDR1 SGDLS, CDR2 YYNGEE. V dropped 0 bases and J dropped 3 bases, with 12 bases sitting between them. CDR3 protein: CASSVATAGHTGELFF. Here the CDR3 DNA reads TGTGCCAGCAGCGTAGCTACGGCAGGCCACACCGGGGAGCTGTTTTTT.

This clone was detected only a few times. The V call is TRBV3-1 (or the pseudogene TRBV3-2), the J call TRBJ2-3, with TRBD2 matching over 7 bases. The CDR3 is 17 amino acids. V lost 1 base to trimming and J lost 2 bases; unmatched junction nucleotides: 9. Per germline, CDR1 LGHDT and CDR2 YNNKEL (reference sequence). DNA of the CDR3: TGTGCCAGCAGCCAAGGGGGGAGGGATCTCACCACAGATACGCAGTATTTT. As protein: CASSQGGRDLTTDTQYF.

This chain links TRBV7-3 with TRBJ2-1; 9 positions match TRBD1. The germline CDR1 and CDR2 sequences are SGHTA and FQGTGA. The V and J ends lost 5 bases and 4 bases, in that order; junction bases with no gene match: 6. The CDR3 covers 15 residues. The CDR3 sequence is CASSVRQGVYNEQFF. The CDR3 DNA is TGTGCCAGCAGCGTAAGACAGGGGGTATACAATGAGCAGTTCTTC. Complete variable domain (other parts from reference TRBV7-3 and TRBJ2-1): GAGVSQTPSNKVTEKGKYVELRCDPISGHTALYWYRQSLGQGPEFLIYFQGTGAADDSGLPNDRFFAVRPEGSVSTLKIQRTERGDSAVYLCASSVRQGVYNEQFFGPGTRLTVL.

The rearrangement uses TRBV12-3 or TRBV12-4 and TRBJ2-5; no firm D call. This CDR3 contains 12 residues. V was trimmed by 3 bases and J by 7 bases, leaving 9 bases between them. The CDR3 here is CASSFPLATQYF. The CDR3 DNA reads TGTGCCAGCAGTTTCCCCTTGGCGACCCAGTACTTC.

In its sample, this clone was seen once. Other DNA sequences in the same sample also yield this CDR3. The chain couples TRBV11-2 to TRBJ2-3; 8 bases agree with TRBD2. This CDR3 is built from 12 residues. Germline assignment: CDR1 SGHAT and CDR2 FQNNGV. Trimming took 4 bases from V and 6 from J; bases not matched to a gene: 0. CDR3 in DNA: TGTGCCAGCAGCTCTAGCGGGGATACGCAGTATTTT. It yields the protein CASSSSGDTQYF.

V gene TRBV5-5 combines with J gene TRBJ2-3; TRBD2 aligns across 10 bases. Germline trimming cut 6 bases from V and 4 bases from J; bases unmatched to any gene: 11. Germline V gene data show CDR1 as SGHKS and CDR2 as YYEKEE (reference sequence). This CDR3 comprises 16 residues. The CDR3 sequence is CASIEASGRASDTQYF. CDR3 nucleotides: TGTGCCAGCATTGAGGCTAGCGGGAGAGCGTCAGATACGCAGTATTTT.

In its sample, this clone was seen once. The V gene is TRBV19, the J gene TRBJ1-1, with D tentatively TRBD1 (6 bases). The CDR3 sequence is 14 residues long. The germline CDR1 and CDR2 sequences are LNHDA and SQIVND (reference sequence). Trimming left V 2 bases short and J 1 base short, with 8 bases between. CDR3 protein: CASSIRQENTEAFF. DNA for the CDR3: TGTGCCAGTAGTATACGACAGGAGAACACTGAAGCTTTCTTT.